The 6 T cell receptor beta chains given below trace back to one sample, sequenced in a study of tumor and adjacent non-tumor tissue in lung cancer. RNA was extracted from bulk tissue without any cell sorting. TCRbeta libraries were built with three rounds of nested PCR, modified from ARM-PCR. MiXCR, run by TCRdb on the multiplex PCR reads, gives a single entry per CDR3 protein. Of some 71,000 distinct CDR3 sequences listed, 72% are singletons. Sequenced: lung tumor tissue. The receptors come from a woman in her thirties or forties with non-small cell lung cancer.

In regard to this clonotype: A read error may produce the germline difference seen at one junction end. The chain recombines TRBV4-1 with TRBJ1-6; the match to TRBD1 covers 9 bases. This CDR3 spans 16 amino acids. Germline CDR1 MGHRA, CDR2 YSYEKL. CDR3 in amino acids: CTSNQAWDRVTSPLHF. DNA of the CDR3: TGCACCAGCAACCAGGCTTGGGACAGGGTGACTTCACCCCTCCACTTT.

On this clonotype: At one end the junction does not follow the germline gene, possibly because of a read error. J is TRBJ2-1 and V is TRBV11-3, with TRBD2 matching 14 bases. The CDR3 contains 16 residues. Germline CDR1 reads SGHNT; CDR2 reads YENEEA. CDR3 nucleotides: TGTGCCAGCAGCCCGGAGGGGACTAGCGGGGGCAATGAGCAGTCATTC. Residues: CASSPEGTSGGNEQSF. The full variable domain, with the rest looked up from reference TRBV11-3 and TRBJ2-1, is EAGVVQSPRYKIIEKKQPVAFWCNPISGHNTLYWYLQNLGQGPELLIRYENEEAVDDSQLPKDRFSAERLKGVDSTLKIQPAELGDSAVYLCASSPEGTSGGNEQSFGPGTRLTVL.

Concerning this clonotype: A much larger clone lies a single base off, so this may be a read error. The chain joins TRBV7-9 to TRBJ1-1, with 8 bases that match TRBD1. Germline V gene data show CDR1 as SEHNR and CDR2 as FQNEAQ (reference sequence). The CDR3 runs to 17 residues. CDR3: CASSLPSTGGLNIEAFF. CDR3 nucleotide sequence: TGTGCCAGCAGCTTACCGTCCACAGGGGGATTGAACATTGAAGCTTTCTTT. The whole variable domain, filled in from reference TRBV7-9 and TRBJ1-1, reads DTGVSQNPRHKITKRGQNVTFRCDPISEHNRLYWYRQTLGQGPEFLTYFQNEAQLEKSRLLSDRFSAERPKGSFSTLEIQRTEQGDSAMYLCASSLPSTGGLNIEAFFGQGTRLTVV.

A word on this clonotype: One junction end does not reproduce the germline sequence, and a read error may be involved. The chain has TRBV5-4 and TRBJ2-5; TRBD1 might be the D (6 bases). The CDR3 extends over 15 amino acids. Per germline, CDR1 SGHNT and CDR2 YYREEE (reference sequence). The CDR3 DNA is TGTGCGAGCAGCTCGGCCCTACGACAGGAGGAGACCCAGTGCTTC. Protein: CASSSALRQEETQCF.

This clonotype was detected ten times or more. The chain couples TRBV4-1 to TRBJ2-7; 7 bases map to TRBD1. Germline values: CDR1 MGHRA, CDR2 YSYEKL. V was clipped by 4 bases and J by 5 bases; unmatched bases: 8. The CDR3 extends over 14 amino acids. The CDR3 nucleotides read TGCGCCAGCAGCCGCGATGACAGGGTAGACGAGCAGTACTTC. Its protein is CASSRDDRVDEQYF.

This clonotype is medium-sized. The V gene is TRBV11-3, the J gene TRBJ1-1; D not certain. The CDR3 runs to 14 residues. CDR1 SGHNT and CDR2 YENEEA come from the germline V gene. Deletions cut 5 bases from V and 4 bases from J, with 14 bases between. The CDR3 loop reads CASSHLSLTTEAFF. The CDR3 nucleotides read TGTGCCAGCAGCCACTTATCCCTGACCACTGAAGCTTTCTTT.